Included here is one T cell receptor (beta chain) sequence, with context. A much larger clonotype is one base distant, so this may be a read error. The source of the sample is a study of tumor-infiltrating lymphocytes in primary liver carcinoma. Starting material of 450 to 550 ng total RNA yielded TCR beta cDNA via a constant-region primer. Nested multiplex PCR, run for three rounds with slightly modified ARM-PCR, yielded TCR beta libraries. TRBV1-TRBV30 forward and Cbeta reverse primers drove the first two approximately 11-cycle rounds. TCRdb re-derived calls from the multiplex PCR reads in MiXCR, one entry per CDR3 protein. The sample carries 250,000 to 400,000 distinct CDR3 sequences, 65% recorded once. The authors took blood RNA from unsorted whole blood and also extracted germline DNA. CDR3 length equals 13 residues.

V is TRBV12-3 or TRBV12-4 and J is TRBJ1-1; D gene unclear. This clonotype was obtained from a man aged 35 to 55 with primary liver carcinoma and hepatitis B virus infection. Sample: peripheral blood. DNA for the CDR3: TGTGCCAGCAGGATTCGAATTAACACTGAAGTTTTCTTT. As protein: CASRIRINTEVFF.